What follows are 16 T cell receptor beta chains derived from one specimen sequenced in a study of blood T cell repertoires in COVID-19. TCRdb keeps only in-frame clones here, not all; method: immunoSEQ multiplex PCR. The profile shows roughly 120,000 clones, approximately 84% of them singletons. Sequencing was performed on peripheral blood. These receptors originate from a middle-aged man with acute or convalescent COVID-19.

This clone was observed a handful of times. The chain has TRBV11-2 and TRBJ1-1; the D gene is possibly TRBD1 (6 bases). V was trimmed by 4 bases and J by 1 base, leaving 16 bases between them. The CDR3 loop spans 16 amino acids. Looked up from germline, CDR1 is SGHAT and CDR2 is FQNNGV. In DNA form, the CDR3 reads TGTGCCAGCAGCTCCCCCCCGGGACACTGGAACACTGAAGCTTTCTTT. Protein sequence: CASSSPPGHWNTEAFF.

To note about this clone: Other DNA sequences in this specimen translate into the identical CDR3. The V and J genes are TRBV24-1 and TRBJ1-2; D gene unclear. V was cut by 4 bases and J by 4 bases, with 6 bases left in between. The V gene's germline CDR1 is KGHDR and CDR2 SFDVKD. CDR3 length: 12 residues. The CDR3 loop reads CATSDSSYGYTF. CDR3 DNA sequence: TGTGCCACCAGTGACTCCTCCTATGGCTACACCTTC.

The chain recombines TRBV5-6 with TRBJ2-7, with TRBD1 matching 9 bases. Germline CDR1 is SGHDT and CDR2 is YYEEEE. This CDR3 contains 15 residues. V lost 2 bases, J lost 4 bases, and 7 bases stayed unmatched. As DNA, the CDR3 is TGTGCCAGCAGCTTACCGGGACAGGGCTTTTACGAGCAGTACTTC. This encodes CASSLPGQGFYEQYF.

The chain couples TRBV5-5 to TRBJ1-2, with D possibly matching TRBD1 (5 bases). Per the germline V gene, CDR1 is SGHKS and CDR2 is YYEKEE (reference sequence). This CDR3 contains 15 residues. The germline V and J ends were trimmed by 2 bases and 7 bases, with 18 bases remaining between them. The CDR3 coding sequence is TGTGCCAGCAGCTTTATGTTCGCGGGGAGGGGTGGCTACACCTTC. Encoded protein: CASSFMFAGRGGYTF.

The chain combines TRBV9 with TRBJ2-1, with 11 bases lining up with TRBD2. Trimming took 0 bases from V and 6 from J; bases not matched to a gene: 2. The CDR3 has 15 amino acids. Per germline, CDR1 SGDLS and CDR2 YYNGEE. In DNA, the CDR3 is TGTGCCAGCAGCGTAGCTAGCGGGGGGAGCAATGAGCAGTTCTTC. Translation gives CASSVASGGSNEQFF.

In DNA, the CDR3 is TGTGCCAGCAACCAACAGGGGGCGGACAGCTATGGCTACACCTTC. This gives the protein CASNQQGADSYGYTF. The chain recombines TRBV28 with TRBJ1-2; 9 nucleotides agree with TRBD1. The CDR3 sequence is 15 residues long. Germline CDR1 reads MDHEN; CDR2 reads SYDVKM. V lost 7 bases, J lost 4 bases, and 10 bases stayed unmatched.

The CDR3, as DNA: TGTGCCAGTAGTATAGTGGCGGAGATTAACACTGAAGCTTTCTTT. It specifies CASSIVAEINTEAFF. This chain uses TRBV19 with TRBJ1-1; no clear D gene. The ends were cut back, 1 base at V and 2 bases at J, with 11 bases in the middle. The CDR3 is 15 amino acids. In germline, CDR1 is LNHDA, CDR2 SQIVND (reference sequence). Using reference TRBV19 and TRBJ1-1 for the parts outside the CDR3, the full variable domain is DGGITQSPKYLFRKEGQNVTLSCEQNLNHDAMYWYRQDPGQGLRLIYYSQIVNDFQKGDIAEGYSVSREKKESFPLTVTSAQKNPTAFYLCASSIVAEINTEAFFGQGTRLTVV.

The chain employs TRBV2 and TRBJ2-5, with a weak D call TRBD2 (7 bases). Germline V CDR1 and CDR2: SNHLY, FYNNEI. This CDR3 contains 14 residues. Trimming shortened V by 1 base and J by 4 bases, and 10 bases separated the two germline ends. The CDR3 region is CASSEEGGSETQYF. In DNA form, the CDR3 reads TGTGCCAGCAGTGAAGAGGGGGGGTCAGAGACCCAGTACTTC. Drawing the rest from reference TRBV2 and TRBJ2-5, the complete variable domain is EPEVTQTPSHQVTQMGQEVILRCVPISNHLYFYWYRQILGQKVEFLVSFYNNEISEKSEIFDDQFSVERPDGSNFTLKIRSTKLEDSAMYFCASSEEGGSETQYFGPGTRLLVL.

The chain has TRBV7-2 and TRBJ2-3; 8 nucleotides match TRBD1. CDR1 SGHTA and CDR2 FQGNSA come from the germline V gene. Germline trimming cut 4 bases from V and 7 bases from J; bases unmatched to any gene: 4. This CDR3 spans 13 amino acids. The CDR3 region has the DNA TGTGCCAGCAGCTCGACAGGGGCGAATACGCAGTATTTT. Its protein is CASSSTGANTQYF.

The chain employs TRBV12-5 and TRBJ2-5; 7 bases line up with TRBD1. CDR1 LGHNT and CDR2 FRNRAP come from the germline V gene. The V and J ends lost 1 base and 0 bases, in that order; junction bases with no gene match: 5. The CDR3 length is 16 residues. The DNA of the CDR3 is TGTGCTAGTGGTTTGGGGGGACAGCCTCACCAAGAGACCCAGTACTTC. It yields the protein CASGLGGQPHQETQYF.

The V call is TRBV6-4, the J call TRBJ2-7; D possibly corresponds to TRBD1 (6 bases). This CDR3 contains 15 residues. V lost 6 bases and J 4 bases, leaving 19 bases between the germline ends. Germline values: CDR1 MRHNA, CDR2 SNTAGT. The CDR3 nucleotides are TGTGCCAGCAGCCCCCCTAGGGACAACCGATACGAGCAGTACGTC. Translation gives CASSPPRDNRYEQYV.

The chain couples TRBV29-1 to TRBJ1-3, with D hard to call. The CDR3 length is 12 residues. CDR1 and CDR2 (germline): SQVTM, ANQGSEA. Trimming stripped 7 bases from V and 0 bases from J, with 7 bases between. CDR3 region: CSALRSGNTIYF. The CDR3 DNA follows: TGCAGCGCCCTTCGCTCTGGAAACACCATATATTTT.

V usage is TRBV3-1 (or the pseudogene TRBV3-2) and J usage is TRBJ2-3, with 10 bases lining up with TRBD1. The germline gives CDR1 LGHDT, CDR2 YNNKEL (reference sequence). Unmatched junction bases numbered 7, after V lost 3 bases and J lost 4 bases. This CDR3 contains 16 residues. CDR3 protein: CASSQTDRGFADTQYF. CDR3 in DNA: TGTGCCAGCAGCCAGACGGACAGGGGGTTTGCAGATACGCAGTATTTT.

CDR3: CASSIQGAGQPQHF. Here the CDR3 DNA reads TGTGCCAGTAGTATCCAGGGGGCGGGTCAGCCCCAGCATTTT. The chain has TRBV19 and TRBJ1-5; 8 bases line up with TRBD1. Germline V gives CDR1 LNHDA, CDR2 SQIVND (reference sequence). The CDR3 extends over 14 amino acids. V shed 3 bases and J 6 bases; nucleotides not matched to a gene: 4. The complete variable domain, with remaining parts taken from reference TRBV19 and TRBJ1-5, reads DGGITQSPKYLFRKEGQNVTLSCEQNLNHDAMYWYRQDPGQGLRLIYYSQIVNDFQKGDIAEGYSVSREKKESFPLTVTSAQKNPTAFYLCASSIQGAGQPQHFGDGTRLSIL.

The V and J genes are TRBV2 and TRBJ1-6; D might be TRBD1 (6 bases). The CDR3 is 15 amino acids. Germline values: CDR1 SNHLY, CDR2 FYNNEI. Trimming took 2 bases from V and 2 from J, leaving 7 bases between them. For the CDR3, the DNA is TGTGCCAGCAGTGAAAGGACAGCCTATAATTCACCCCTCCACTTT. Residues: CASSERTAYNSPLHF.

Comments on this clone: Distinct nucleotide sequences in the sample also encode this CDR3. The chain uses TRBV5-4 and TRBJ1-2, with no clear D. CDR1 is SGHNT and CDR2 is YYREEE in the germline V gene (reference sequence). The CDR3 is made up of 13 amino acids. The V and J ends lost 0 bases and 1 base respectively, with 4 bases between them. This CDR3 is CASSLAGNYGYTF. The CDR3 nucleotides read TGTGCCAGCAGCTTGGCGGGTAACTATGGCTACACCTTC.